The 22 T cell receptor beta chains in this list originate from one sample, sequenced in a study of T cells in women clearing cervical HPV infection. Generated by immunoSEQ multiplex PCR, the TCRdb table keeps only in-frame clones and is missing some. The table lists over 25,000 clones. The sample taken for sequencing was blood buffy coat. These receptors were obtained from a woman between 18 and 69 years old with a cervical HPV16 infection that either progressed to CIN3+ or cleared (not recorded which).

With respect to this clone: The read terminates 3 residues before the CDR3 end, so the remaining end is supplied by the germline J gene. The J gene is TRBJ2-3, the V gene TRBV20-1; TRBD1 is a possible D gene (6 bases). This CDR3 has 13 amino acids. Per the germline V gene, CDR1 is DFQATT and CDR2 is SNEGSKA (reference sequence). The CDR3 bases that were read are TGCAGTGCCCCTCCGGGACATAAAGAGACG. It translates to CSAPPGHKET. The CDR3 in its entirety is CSAPPGHKETQYF.

About this clone itself: The CDR3 end falls 3 residues outside the read, so it is completed with the germline J gene. The chain joins TRBV7-9 to TRBJ1-2, with a weak D call TRBD1 (5 bases). Per germline, CDR1 SEHNR and CDR2 FQNEAQ (reference sequence). The V gene lost 4 bases and the J gene lost 2 bases, with 8 bases spanning the gap. The CDR3 runs 13 residues. The part of the CDR3 DNA that was read is TGTGCCAGCAGCTCACAGGAGAACTATGGC. Amino acids: CASSSQENYG. The whole CDR3 region reads CASSSQENYGYTF.

Concerning this clone itself: The CDR3 end is not reached by the read, which stops 3 residues before it; the germline J gene fills it in. The chain links TRBV19 to TRBJ2-4, with TRBD1 matching over 7 bases. The CDR3 runs to 15 residues. Germline CDR1 reads LNHDA; CDR2 reads SQIVND (reference sequence). CDR3 amino acids: CALNQGTASNYGQYF. CDR3 DNA (partial): TGTGCCCTTAATCAAGGGACAGCTTCTAACTATGGT.

In the case of this clone: Read sequence stops 3 residues before the CDR3 end, and the germline J gene provides the missing end. The rearrangement uses TRBV6-2 or TRBV6-3 and TRBJ1-2; D gene uncertain. Germline V gene sequence: CDR1 MNHEY, CDR2 SVGEGT. The length of the CDR3 is 13 residues. The CDR3 protein is CATLLGGSDTYTF. The CDR3 bases that were read are TGTGCCACCCTACTAGGCGGCTCAGATACC.

Worth noting for this clone: The read is 3 residues too short to cover the CDR3 end, so that end is filled in from the germline J gene. V and J are TRBV20-1 and TRBJ2-3; 11 bases map to TRBD1. The CDR3 length is 18 residues. The germline gives CDR1 DFQATT, CDR2 SNEGSKA (reference sequence). The DNA read from the CDR3 is TGCAGTGCCCTACCGACCCCGGGACAGGGGGTTAGCAATCAGCCG. Its protein product is CSALPTPGQGVSNQP. The CDR3 as a whole reads CSALPTPGQGVSNQPQYF.

To note about this clone: With the read ending 3 residues before the CDR3 end, the germline J gene is used to fill in that end. The genes are TRBV14 and TRBJ2-5, with 9 bases fitting TRBD1. This CDR3 spans 16 amino acids. V shed 3 bases and J 5 bases; nucleotides not matched to a gene: 10. The V gene's germline CDR1 is SGHDN and CDR2 FVKESK. CDR3 sequence reads: CASSQAGQGRWETQYF. The CDR3 DNA, read in part, is TGTGCCAGCAGCCAGGCGGGACAGGGACGATGGGAGACC.

With respect to this clone: The sequence runs out 3 residues before the end of the CDR3; the remainder is reconstructed from the germline J gene. The genes are TRBV9 and TRBJ2-7; weak D call: TRBD1 (6 bases). Germline assignment: CDR1 SGDLS and CDR2 YYNGEE. CDR3 length: 16 residues. The ends were cut back, 0 bases at V and 0 bases at J, with 13 bases in the middle. The CDR3 spells CASSVGSQGLSYEQYF. CDR3 bases read: TGTGCCAGCAGCGTAGGTTCCCAGGGGCTCTCCTACGAG.

The DNA read from the CDR3 is TGTGCCACCAGTGATTCCAAGACAGGGGGCTACGAG. Encoded protein: CATSDSKTGGYE. The whole CDR3 protein is CATSDSKTGGYEQYF. V is TRBV24-1 and J is TRBJ2-7, with 9 bases fitting TRBD1. The read terminates 3 residues ahead of where the CDR3 ends, so the germline J gene completes it. Germline V lookup: CDR1 KGHDR, CDR2 SFDVKD. The CDR3 loop spans 15 amino acids. Trimming removed 2 bases from V and 3 bases from J; junction bases left unmatched: 4.

Worth noting for this clone: The DNA ends 3 residues before the CDR3 does, and the rest of the CDR3 is filled in from the germline J gene. V is TRBV19 and J is TRBJ1-1, with no clear D. Germline CDR1 reads LNHDA; CDR2 reads SQIVND (reference sequence). The CDR3 covers 15 residues. Trimming removed 4 bases at V and 1 base at J, with 13 bases between. The CDR3 is CASSSSGRSNTEAFF. The CDR3 DNA, read in part, is TGTGCCAGTAGTAGCTCTGGCAGGTCGAACACTGAA. Drawing the rest from reference TRBV19 and TRBJ1-1, the complete variable domain is DGGITQSPKYLFRKEGQNVTLSCEQNLNHDAMYWYRQDPGQGLRLIYYSQIVNDFQKGDIAEGYSVSREKKESFPLTVTSAQKNPTAFYLCASSSSGRSNTEAFFGQGTRLTVV.

Remarks on this clone: The read ends 3 residues before the CDR3 terminus; that terminus is restored from the germline J gene. The chain joins TRBV5-1 to TRBJ1-5; 12 bases are a match to TRBD1. The V gene end was trimmed by 0 bases and the J gene end by 8 bases; junction bases not matched to a gene: 9. Germline CDR1 is SGHRS and CDR2 is YFSETQ. This CDR3 spans 17 amino acids. The CDR3 bases that were read are TGCGCCAGCAGCTTGGGGGGGGGACAGGGGGCGCGGGAGCCC. Translated: CASSLGGGQGAREP. The whole CDR3 reads CASSLGGGQGAREPQHF.

As concerns this clone: The read ends 3 residues early relative to the CDR3; the germline J gene fills the gap. V is TRBV7-8 and J is TRBJ2-3, with 8 bases lining up with TRBD2. The CDR3 is made up of 16 amino acids. V lost 5 bases and J lost 2; bases outside the gene matches: 9. Germline V CDR1 and CDR2: SGHVS, FQNEAQ. CDR3 DNA (partial): TGTGCCAGCAGCCCATCTACTAGCGGCAACACAGATACG. Amino acids: CASSPSTSGNTDT. The complete CDR3 reads CASSPSTSGNTDTQYF.

Regarding this clone: Sequencing ends 3 residues short of the CDR3 end; the germline J gene provides the rest. The chain couples TRBV19 to TRBJ1-2, with D possibly matching TRBD1 (5 bases). Germline lookup yields CDR1 LNHDA and CDR2 SQIVND (reference sequence). The CDR3 spans 14 residues. CDR3: CASSMAGWSYDYTF. The CDR3 bases that were read are TGTGCCAGTAGTATGGCAGGGTGGTCCTACGAC. Full variable domain (rest looked up from reference TRBV19 and TRBJ1-2): DGGITQSPKYLFRKEGQNVTLSCEQNLNHDAMYWYRQDPGQGLRLIYYSQIVNDFQKGDIAEGYSVSREKKESFPLTVTSAQKNPTAFYLCASSMAGWSYDYTFGSGTRLTVV.

Turning to this clone: The CDR3 end falls 3 residues outside the read, so it is completed with the germline J gene. The rearrangement joins TRBV19 to TRBJ2-3; 8 bases are a match to TRBD1. The CDR3 length is 15 residues. Germline CDR1 LNHDA, CDR2 SQIVND (reference sequence). CDR3 amino acids: CASSMHSDREETQYF. CDR3 bases read: TGTGCCAGTAGTATGCATTCGGACAGGGAAGAGACG. Using reference TRBV19 and TRBJ2-3 for the parts outside the CDR3, the full variable domain is DGGITQSPKYLFRKEGQNVTLSCEQNLNHDAMYWYRQDPGQGLRLIYYSQIVNDFQKGDIAEGYSVSREKKESFPLTVTSAQKNPTAFYLCASSMHSDREETQYFGPGTRLTVL.

Concerning this clone itself: The CDR3 goes on 3 residues after the read ends, and that part is filled in from the germline J gene. The rearrangement uses TRBV6-2 or TRBV6-3 and TRBJ2-5, with TRBD2 identical over 7 bases. Trimming took 6 bases from V and 3 from J; bases not matched to a gene: 4. The CDR3 covers 13 residues. Germline V gene data show CDR1 as MNHEY and CDR2 as SVGEGT. The covered CDR3 bases are TGTGCCAGCAGATCTCTAGCGGAAGAGACC. This encodes CASRSLAEET. The entire CDR3 protein reads CASRSLAEETQYF.

Regarding this clone: A read error may account for a junction end that differs from germline. The read stops 3 residues short of the end of the CDR3; the missing end is completed from the germline J gene. The gene calls are TRBV4-2 and TRBJ2-1; D possibly corresponds to TRBD2 (6 bases). Germline values: CDR1 LGHNA, CDR2 YNFKEQ. This CDR3 region has 14 residues. The CDR3 loop is CASSQESGVGEQFF. CDR3 DNA, as far as it was read: TGCGCCAGCAGCCAAGAGTCGGGGGTGGGTGAG.

By frequency, this clone is medium-sized. The read gets to within 3 residues of the CDR3 end, and the germline J gene fills in the rest. This chain uses TRBV7-3 with TRBJ2-1; 10 bases line up with TRBD2. Germline CDR1 SGHTA, CDR2 FQGTGA. The CDR3 has 15 amino acids. The V and J ends lost 2 bases and 9 bases, in that order; junction bases with no gene match: 7. The CDR3 spells CASSLLAGELGEQFF. The DNA read from the CDR3 is TGTGCCAGCAGCTTACTAGCGGGAGAATTAGGTGAG.

Regarding this clone: The read ends 3 residues shy of where the CDR3 ends; the end is completed using the germline J gene. This chain uses TRBV29-1 with TRBJ1-1, with D maybe TRBD1 (5 bases). CDR1 and CDR2 from the germline V gene are SQVTM and ANQGSEA. The CDR3 has 13 amino acids. V was shortened by 1 base and J by 0 bases, with 6 bases between the two germline ends. The sequenced CDR3 bases are TGCAGCGTTGAAGGACAGCTGAACACTGAA. It yields the protein CSVEGQLNTE. The whole CDR3 is CSVEGQLNTEAFF.

On this clone itself: Read coverage stops 3 residues before the CDR3 terminus; the germline J gene supplies the remainder. V gene TRBV30 combines with J gene TRBJ2-3, with TRBD2 as a possible D gene (7 bases). Per the germline V gene, CDR1 is GTSNPN and CDR2 is SVGIG (reference sequence). There are 19 residues in the CDR3. The ends were cut back, 0 bases at V and 1 base at J, with 23 bases in the middle. The covered CDR3 bases are TGTGCCTGGAGTGTTTCTGACTGGAGGGGGGGATCTCGCACAGATACG. It is translated as CAWSVSDWRGGSRTDT. The complete CDR3 reads CAWSVSDWRGGSRTDTQYF.

A word on this clone: From the germline J gene comes the end of the CDR3, since the read stops 3 residues before it. The V call is TRBV7-6, the J call TRBJ1-2; D may be TRBD1 (6 bases). From germline, CDR1 is SGHVS and CDR2 FNYEAQ. The CDR3 has 17 amino acids. CDR3 protein: CASSLGVRGGISYDYTF. CDR3 bases read: TGTGCCAGCAGCTTGGGGGTCAGGGGCGGCATCTCCTACGAC.

A remark on this clone: The read halts 3 residues ahead of the CDR3 end, with the missing end drawn from the germline J gene. The rearrangement joins TRBV7-2 to TRBJ2-7; 7 nucleotides line up with TRBD1. V lost 1 base, J lost 2 bases, and 5 bases stayed unmatched. CDR1 and CDR2 (germline): SGHTA, FQGNSA. CDR3 length: 15 amino acids. Incomplete CDR3 DNA: TGTGCCAGCAGCTTAGTTTATAGGGGGCCCTACGAG. It is translated as CASSLVYRGPYE. The CDR3 in its entirety is CASSLVYRGPYEQYF.

With respect to this clone: The CDR3 extends 3 residues past the end of the read, so its final part is completed from the germline J gene. This chain links TRBV7-3 with TRBJ1-1; 7 bases map to TRBD1. CDR1 is SGHTA, CDR2 FQGTGA, per germline. The CDR3 consists of 15 residues. V gave up 5 bases and J gave up 2 bases; unmatched junction bases: 8. CDR3 DNA (partial): TGTGCCAGCAGCGCCGTACAGGGGCTTAACACTGAA. This codes for CASSAVQGLNTE. The complete CDR3 protein is CASSAVQGLNTEAFF.

A remark on this clone: The read falls 3 residues short of the CDR3 end, and the missing part is taken from the germline J gene. This sequence joins TRBV7-2 and TRBJ1-2, with 7 bases matching TRBD1. Germline V gene sequence: CDR1 SGHTA, CDR2 FQGNSA. CDR3 size: 14 residues. The CDR3 loop is CASTPDRRVDDYTF. The sequenced CDR3 bases are TGTGCCAGCACCCCGGACAGGCGCGTAGACGAC.